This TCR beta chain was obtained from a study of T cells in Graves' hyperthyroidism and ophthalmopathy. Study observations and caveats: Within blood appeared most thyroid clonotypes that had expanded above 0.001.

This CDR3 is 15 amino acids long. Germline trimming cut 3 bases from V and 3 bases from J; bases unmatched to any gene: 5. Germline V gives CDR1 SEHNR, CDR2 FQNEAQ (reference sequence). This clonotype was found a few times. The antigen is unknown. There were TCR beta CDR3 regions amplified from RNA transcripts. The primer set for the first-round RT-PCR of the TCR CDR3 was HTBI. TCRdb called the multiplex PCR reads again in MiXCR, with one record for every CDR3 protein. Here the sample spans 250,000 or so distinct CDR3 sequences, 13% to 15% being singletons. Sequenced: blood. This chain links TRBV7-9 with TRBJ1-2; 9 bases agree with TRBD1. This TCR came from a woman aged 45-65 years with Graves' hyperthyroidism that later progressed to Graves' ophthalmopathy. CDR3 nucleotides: TGTGCCAGCAGCTTCTCGGGACAGGGTCACTATGGCTACACCTTC. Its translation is CASSFSGQGHYGYTF.